These 2 T cell receptor beta chains were all obtained from the same sample, sequenced in a study of T cells in Graves' hyperthyroidism and ophthalmopathy. What was amplified from RNA transcripts were TCR beta CDR3 regions. Primed by the HTBI set, a first-round RT-PCR was run on the TCR CDR3. TCRdb re-called the multiplex PCR reads with MiXCR, one entry per CDR3 protein. The sample shows roughly 650,000 distinct CDR3 sequences, roughly 16% of them seen only once. Sequenced input: blood. The source of these receptors is a woman in her 40s with Graves' ophthalmopathy.

In its sample, this clonotype was seen many times. V usage is TRBV5-5 and J usage is TRBJ2-1, with 9 bases that match TRBD1. The V gene end was trimmed by 4 bases and the J gene end by 9 bases; junction bases not matched to a gene: 8. Germline loops: CDR1 SGHKS, CDR2 YYEKEE (reference sequence). CDR3 size: 14 residues. The CDR3 nucleotides read TGTGCCAGCAGCGGGGACAGGGCGGGCGGTGAGCAGTTCTTC. Translated: CASSGDRAGGEQFF.

This clonotype occurred once. This chain joins TRBV7-9 and TRBJ2-1, with TRBD2 matching over 13 bases. The CDR3 sequence is 16 residues long. The ends lost 2 bases at V and 5 bases at J; junction bases unmatched: 3. Germline-derived CDR1 and CDR2 are SEHNR and FQNEAQ (reference sequence). Written as DNA, the CDR3 is TGTGCCAGCAGCTTAATGGGACTAGCGGGGAACAATGAGCAGTTCTTC. It encodes CASSLMGLAGNNEQFF.